This note documents a single T cell receptor (beta chain) sequence. As handled by the study authors: The authors estimated nucleated cell counts from reference gene primer amplification. Data came from immunoSEQ multiplex PCR; TCRdb stores just in-frame clones and leaves some out. D and trimming were read from the DNA, whereas the V and J calls and clone size are those reported in that table. The repertoire holds 190,000 or so clones, 75% to 90% seen once, with 2% to 2.5% in the top ten. The data are from a study of blood T cell repertoires in COVID-19. Sequencing was carried out using PBMCs or T cells enriched from blood (not recorded which). This clonotype originated in a woman in her thirties who had recovered from COVID-19.

This CDR3 reads CASSMGGSTGELFF. Written as DNA, the CDR3 is TGCGCCAGCAGCATGGGAGGGAGCACCGGGGAGCTGTTTTTT. The chain combines TRBV5-1 with TRBJ2-2; 7 bases line up with TRBD2. Germline V gene data show CDR1 as SGHRS and CDR2 as YFSETQ. Unmatched junction bases numbered 4, after V lost 4 bases and J lost 4 bases. CDR3 length equals 14 residues.